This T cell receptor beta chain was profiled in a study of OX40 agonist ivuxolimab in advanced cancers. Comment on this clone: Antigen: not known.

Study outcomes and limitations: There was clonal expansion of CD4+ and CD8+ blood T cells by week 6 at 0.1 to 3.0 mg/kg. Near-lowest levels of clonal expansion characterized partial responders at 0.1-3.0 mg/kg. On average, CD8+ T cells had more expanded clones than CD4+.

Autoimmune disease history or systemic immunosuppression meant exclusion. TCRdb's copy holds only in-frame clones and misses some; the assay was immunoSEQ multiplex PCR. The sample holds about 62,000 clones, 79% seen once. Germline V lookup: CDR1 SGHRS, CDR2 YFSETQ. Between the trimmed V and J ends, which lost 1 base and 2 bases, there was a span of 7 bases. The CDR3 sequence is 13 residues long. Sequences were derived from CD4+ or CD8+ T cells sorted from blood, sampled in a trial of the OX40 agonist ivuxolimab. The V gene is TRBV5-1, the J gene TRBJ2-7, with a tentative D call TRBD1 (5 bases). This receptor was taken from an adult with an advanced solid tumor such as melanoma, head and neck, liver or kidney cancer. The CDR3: CASSLPGTYEQYF. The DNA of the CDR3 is TGCGCCAGCAGCTTGCCAGGGACCTACGAGCAGTACTTC.